This T cell receptor beta chain was captured in a study of chemoradiotherapy in HPV16-positive cancers. This table comes from immunoSEQ multiplex PCR, and its TCRdb copy is limited to in-frame clones, with some not included. The sample has 12,000 to 15,000 clones; 55% to 75% are singletons. The germline V and J ends were trimmed by 2 bases and 5 bases, with 9 bases remaining between them. CDR3 size: 13 residues. Looked up from germline, CDR1 is MNHEY and CDR2 is SMNVEV (reference sequence). The receptor was isolated from a human donor with HPV-associated anogenital cancer. This material was obtained from a patient who underwent chemoradiotherapy. The chain couples TRBV27 to TRBJ2-5; D is uncertain. CDR3 sequence reads: CASSLGLAETQYF. CDR3 sequence (DNA): TGTGCCAGCAGTTTAGGTCTCGCGGAGACCCAGTACTTC.